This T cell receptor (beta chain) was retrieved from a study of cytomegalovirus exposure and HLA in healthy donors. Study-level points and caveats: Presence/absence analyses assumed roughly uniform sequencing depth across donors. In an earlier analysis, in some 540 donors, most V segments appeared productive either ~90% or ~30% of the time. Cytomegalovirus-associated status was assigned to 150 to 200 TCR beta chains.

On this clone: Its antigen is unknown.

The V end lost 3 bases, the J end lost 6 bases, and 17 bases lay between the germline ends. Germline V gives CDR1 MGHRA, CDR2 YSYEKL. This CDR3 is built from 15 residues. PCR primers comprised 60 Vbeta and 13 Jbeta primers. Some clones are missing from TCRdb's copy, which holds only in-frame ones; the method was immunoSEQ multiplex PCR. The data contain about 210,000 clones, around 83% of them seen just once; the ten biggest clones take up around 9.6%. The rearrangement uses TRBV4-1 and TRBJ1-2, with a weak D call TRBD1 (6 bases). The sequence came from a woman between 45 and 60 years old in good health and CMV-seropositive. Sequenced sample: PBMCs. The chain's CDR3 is CASSQGTGTWNGYTF. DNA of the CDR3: TGCGCCAGCAGCCAGGGTACAGGGACGTGGAATGGCTACACCTTC.